This TCR beta chain comes out of a study of blood T cell repertoires in COVID-19. Looking at the study overall: PBMCs, B-cell-depleted T cells, or T cells were the source of the cDNA or gDNA that made up the material.

Authors' processing steps: By means of reference gene primer amplification, nucleated cell counts were estimated. The repertoire was sequenced with immunoSEQ multiplex PCR; TCRdb's copy has only in-frame clones and lacks some. V, J and clone size are those of that table, while D and trimming were read from the DNA. This table has 300,000 to 350,000 clones, over 75% appearing once. Each participant's cohort was designated according to participant-reported clinical history. CDR3 length: 12 residues. Trimming pared 7 bases from V and 1 base from J, leaving 10 bases between. Germline CDR1 reads GTSNPN; CDR2 reads SVGIG (reference sequence).

The sequence came from a man between 25 and 39 years old who had recovered from COVID-19. Sequencing used PBMCs or T cells enriched from blood (not recorded which). The chain uses TRBV30 and TRBJ1-1; D is unclear. The CDR3 bases are TGTGCCTCAGATACGGGGAACACTGAAGCTTTCTTT. It codes for CASDTGNTEAFF.